The clone carrying this TCR beta chain was counted a few times. The same CDR3 also results from other DNA sequences found in this sample. In the source study's methods: Estimates of nucleated cell counts were drawn from the amplification of reference gene primers. Using immunoSEQ multiplex PCR, the repertoire was profiled, and TCRdb retains in-frame clones only, with some absent. V and J calls and clone size are those listed in that table; D and trimming were worked out from the DNA. The table includes 250,000 to 300,000 clones, less than 90% detected once. The sample belongs to a study of blood T cell repertoires in COVID-19. The V gene lost 4 bases and the J gene lost 0 bases, with 4 bases spanning the gap. The CDR3 loop spans 12 amino acids. CDR1 is MNHEY, CDR2 SMNVEV, per germline (reference sequence).

The TCR sequence derives from a woman in her 30s with COVID-19, enrolled during active disease. The chain has TRBV27 and TRBJ2-7, with D unresolved. Sequencing was performed on peripheral blood. The CDR3 reads CASSSSSYEQYF. The CDR3 nucleotides read TGTGCCAGCAGTTCGAGCTCCTACGAGCAGTACTTC.